This T cell receptor beta chain was captured in a study of shared clonotypes between healthy human individuals. Measured with immunoSEQ multiplex PCR; TCRdb has only the in-frame clones, and not every one. The sample contains 900,000 to 1,200,000 clones, roughly 74% of which appear only once. Details on this clone: The identical CDR3 is also encoded by other nucleotide sequences in the sample.

Trimming left V 0 bases short and J 0 bases short, with 5 bases between. The germline V gene encodes CDR1 SGHTA and CDR2 FQGTGA. This CDR3 spans 14 amino acids. Material: memory CD4+ T cells from PBMCs. As for subset: CD45RA-negative fraction. This receptor was obtained from a man between 18 and 29 years old in good health. Some clones in this sample may be carry-over from other donors' samples. The genes are TRBV7-3 and TRBJ1-1, with D possibly TRBD1 on 5 matching bases. CDR3 loop: CASSLTGVNTEAFF. The CDR3 DNA sequence: TGTGCCAGCAGCTTAACGGGGGTGAACACTGAAGCTTTCTTT.